This section outlines one T cell receptor (beta chain) sequence together with its context. This specimen belongs to a study of control samples from healthy donors and cancer patients. Clones were sequenced by immunoSEQ multiplex PCR, and TCRdb holds only the in-frame ones, with some missing. The data contain roughly 95,000 clones, 90% to 95% of them singletons. Germline V gene data show CDR1 as GTSNPN and CDR2 as SVGIG (reference sequence). Trimming left V 5 bases short and J 5 bases short, with 13 bases between. The CDR3 is 12 residues long. Sequenced: blood. This clonotype was obtained from a young woman in good health. The rearrangement joins TRBV30 to TRBJ2-7, with D perhaps TRBD1 or TRBD2 (5 bases each). The DNA for the CDR3 is TGTGCCTGGTCCCGGGACGTGAACGAGCAGTACTTC. Encoded protein: CAWSRDVNEQYF.